Below are 2 T cell receptor beta chains sequenced from a single sample in a study of blood T cell repertoires in COVID-19. The method was immunoSEQ multiplex PCR; TCRdb's version includes in-frame clones alone and lacks a portion of them. The sample lists some 270,000 clones; roughly 85% were seen once. Sequencing was performed on PBMCs or T cells enriched from blood (not recorded which). The receptors derive from a woman aged 45-59 years with acute COVID-19.

The gene calls are TRBV11-2 and TRBJ1-2; 8 bases match TRBD1. This CDR3 region has 16 residues. V lost 6 bases, J lost 4 bases, and 13 bases stayed unmatched. CDR1 is SGHAT, CDR2 FQNNGV, per germline. The DNA of the CDR3 is TGTGCCAGCAGACTACGGACAGGGCCTCCCCTCTATGGCTACACCTTC. Its protein is CASRLRTGPPLYGYTF.

The genes are TRBV18 and TRBJ1-3; D remains unclear. V was clipped by 0 bases and J by 0 bases, with 6 bases between them. The CDR3 spans 15 residues. The germline CDR1 and CDR2 sequences are KGHSH and LQKENI. The CDR3 nucleotides are TGTGCCAGCTCACCACCAGCGAGCTCTGGAAACACCATATATTTT. Its translation is CASSPPASSGNTIYF.